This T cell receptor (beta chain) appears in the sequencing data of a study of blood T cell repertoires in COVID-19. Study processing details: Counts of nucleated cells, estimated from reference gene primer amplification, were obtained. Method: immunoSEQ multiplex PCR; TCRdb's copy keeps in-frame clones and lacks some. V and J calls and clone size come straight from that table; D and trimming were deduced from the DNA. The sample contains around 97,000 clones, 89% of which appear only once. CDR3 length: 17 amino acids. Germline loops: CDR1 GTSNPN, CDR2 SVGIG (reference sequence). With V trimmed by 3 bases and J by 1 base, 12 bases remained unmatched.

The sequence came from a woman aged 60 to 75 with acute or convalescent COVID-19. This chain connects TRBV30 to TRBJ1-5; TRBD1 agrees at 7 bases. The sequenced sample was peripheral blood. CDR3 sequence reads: CAWSLAGGQWSNQPQHF. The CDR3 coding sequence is TGTGCCTGGAGCCTAGCAGGGGGACAGTGGAGCAATCAGCCCCAGCATTTT.